What follows is one TCR beta chain and its context. Its target is unknown. The data stem from a study of cytomegalovirus exposure and HLA in healthy donors. General observations from the study: Common viral pathogens were later found to be apparently linked to several of the most significant clusters. Upon later analysis, HLA-associated TCR beta chains proved more clonally expanded than other, equally common chains. Earlier analysis yielded a pattern in which most TCR beta V segments were productive about 90% or about 30% of the time.

With 60 Vbeta and 13 Jbeta primers, the PCR was carried out. The data were produced by immunoSEQ multiplex PCR, yet TCRdb's version contains in-frame clones alone and is incomplete. This listing includes about 32,000 clones. Donors consisted of healthy bone marrow donors. Germline CDR1 and CDR2: SGHNT and YENEEA. The CDR3 is 14 amino acids. The V end was cut by 1 base, the J end by 0 bases, with 6 bases between. Material for sequencing was PBMCs. J is TRBJ1-2 and V is TRBV11-3, with a weak D call TRBD1 (6 bases). The receptor was derived from a female donor in good health and CMV-seronegative. Here the CDR3 DNA reads TGTGCCAGCAGCTTAGGGACAGCTAACTATGGCTACACCTTC. Residues: CASSLGTANYGYTF.